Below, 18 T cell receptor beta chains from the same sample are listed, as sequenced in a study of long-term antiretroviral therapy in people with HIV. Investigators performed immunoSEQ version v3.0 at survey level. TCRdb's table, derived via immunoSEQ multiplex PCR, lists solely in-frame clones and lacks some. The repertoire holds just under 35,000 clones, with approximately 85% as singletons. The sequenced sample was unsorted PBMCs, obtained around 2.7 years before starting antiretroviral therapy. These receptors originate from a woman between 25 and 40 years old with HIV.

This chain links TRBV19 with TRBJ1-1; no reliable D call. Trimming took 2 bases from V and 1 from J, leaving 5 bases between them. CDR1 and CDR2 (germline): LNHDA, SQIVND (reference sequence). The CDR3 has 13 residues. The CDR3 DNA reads TGTGCCAGTAGTATACAGGAGAACACTGAAGCTTTCTTT. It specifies CASSIQENTEAFF.

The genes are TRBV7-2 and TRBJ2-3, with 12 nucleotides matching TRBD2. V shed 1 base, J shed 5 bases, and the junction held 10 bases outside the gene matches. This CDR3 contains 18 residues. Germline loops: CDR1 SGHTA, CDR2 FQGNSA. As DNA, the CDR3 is TGTGCCAGCAGCTTAGAGGGGCTAGCGGGGGGGGGCCGAGATACGCAGTATTTT. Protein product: CASSLEGLAGGGRDTQYF.

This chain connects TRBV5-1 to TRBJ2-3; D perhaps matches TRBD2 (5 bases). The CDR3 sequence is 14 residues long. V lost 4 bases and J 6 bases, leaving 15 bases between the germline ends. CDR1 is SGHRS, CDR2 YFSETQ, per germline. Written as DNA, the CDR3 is TGCGCCAGCAGCCCCCTGGGAGTTATGGATACGCAGTATTTT. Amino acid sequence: CASSPLGVMDTQYF. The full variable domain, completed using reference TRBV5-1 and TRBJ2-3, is KAGVTQTPRYLIKTRGQQVTLSCSPISGHRSVSWYQQTPGQGLQFLFEYFSETQRNKGNFPGRFSGRQFSNSRSEMNVSTLELGDSALYLCASSPLGVMDTQYFGPGTRLTVL.

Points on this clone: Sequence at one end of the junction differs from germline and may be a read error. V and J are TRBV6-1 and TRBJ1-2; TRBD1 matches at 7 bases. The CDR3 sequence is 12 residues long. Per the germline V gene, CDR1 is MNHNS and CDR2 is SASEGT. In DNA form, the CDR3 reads TGTGCCAGCAGTCCAAGACAGGGACGAGGTGTATTC. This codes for CASSPRQGRGVF.

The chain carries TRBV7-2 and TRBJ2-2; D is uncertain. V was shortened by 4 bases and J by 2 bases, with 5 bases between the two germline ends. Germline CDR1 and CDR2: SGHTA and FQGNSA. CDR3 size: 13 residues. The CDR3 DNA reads TGTGCCAGCAGCTACTATAACACCGGGGAGCTGTTTTTT. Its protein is CASSYYNTGELFF.

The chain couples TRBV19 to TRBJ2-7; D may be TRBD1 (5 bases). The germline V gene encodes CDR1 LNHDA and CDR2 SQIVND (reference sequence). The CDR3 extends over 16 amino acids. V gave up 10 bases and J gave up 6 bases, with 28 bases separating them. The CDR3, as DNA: TGTGCCAACCATGACAGTCTCCGAGCCGCGTCATCCGAGCAGTACGTC. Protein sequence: CANHDSLRAASSEQYV.

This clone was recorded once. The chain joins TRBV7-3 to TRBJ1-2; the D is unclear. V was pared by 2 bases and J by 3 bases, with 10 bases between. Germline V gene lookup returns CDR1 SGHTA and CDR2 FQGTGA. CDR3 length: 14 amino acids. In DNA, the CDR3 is TGTGCCAGCAGCTTACACGGCTCCGACTATGGCTACACCTTC. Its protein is CASSLHGSDYGYTF. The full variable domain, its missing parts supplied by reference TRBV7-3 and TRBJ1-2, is GAGVSQTPSNKVTEKGKYVELRCDPISGHTALYWYRQSLGQGPEFLIYFQGTGAADDSGLPNDRFFAVRPEGSVSTLKIQRTERGDSAVYLCASSLHGSDYGYTFGSGTRLTVV.

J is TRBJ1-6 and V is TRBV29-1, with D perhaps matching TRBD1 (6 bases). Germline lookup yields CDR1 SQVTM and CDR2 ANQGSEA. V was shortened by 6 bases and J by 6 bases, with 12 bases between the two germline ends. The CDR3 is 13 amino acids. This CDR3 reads CSVRTASNSPLHF. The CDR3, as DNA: TGCAGCGTCCGGACAGCAAGTAATTCACCCCTCCACTTT.

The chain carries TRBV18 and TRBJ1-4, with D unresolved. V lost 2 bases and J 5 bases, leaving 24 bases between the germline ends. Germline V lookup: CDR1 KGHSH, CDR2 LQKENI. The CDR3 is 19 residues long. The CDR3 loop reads CASSPSGSLQSWRNEKLFF. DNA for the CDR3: TGTGCCAGCTCACCAAGTGGAAGCTTGCAGTCTTGGAGGAATGAAAAACTGTTTTTT.

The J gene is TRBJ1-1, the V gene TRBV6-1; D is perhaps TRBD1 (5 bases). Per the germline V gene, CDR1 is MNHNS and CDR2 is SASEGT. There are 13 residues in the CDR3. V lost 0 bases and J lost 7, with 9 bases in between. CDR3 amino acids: CASSEAGGLEAFF. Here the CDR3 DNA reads TGTGCCAGCAGTGAAGCGGGGGGTCTTGAAGCTTTCTTT.

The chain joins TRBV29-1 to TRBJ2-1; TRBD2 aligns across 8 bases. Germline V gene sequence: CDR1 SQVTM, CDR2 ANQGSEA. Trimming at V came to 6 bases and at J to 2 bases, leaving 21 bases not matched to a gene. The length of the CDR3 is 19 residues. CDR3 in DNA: TGCAGCGTGGGGGGAGATATAGCGGGGACCTATGTCACCTACAATGAGCAGTTCTTC. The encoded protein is CSVGGDIAGTYVTYNEQFF.

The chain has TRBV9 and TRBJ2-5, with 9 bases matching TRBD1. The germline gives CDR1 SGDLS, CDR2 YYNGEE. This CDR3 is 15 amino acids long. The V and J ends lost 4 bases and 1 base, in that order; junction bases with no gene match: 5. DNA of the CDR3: TGTGCCAGCAGCCTAAACAGGGGGCCCCAAGAGACCCAGTACTTC. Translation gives CASSLNRGPQETQYF.

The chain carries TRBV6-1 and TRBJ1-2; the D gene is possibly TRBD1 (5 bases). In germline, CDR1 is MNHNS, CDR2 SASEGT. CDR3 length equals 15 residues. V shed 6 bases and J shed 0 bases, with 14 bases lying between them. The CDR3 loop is CASSFGQTANYGYTF. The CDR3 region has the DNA TGTGCCAGCAGCTTCGGACAAACAGCTAACTATGGCTACACCTTC.

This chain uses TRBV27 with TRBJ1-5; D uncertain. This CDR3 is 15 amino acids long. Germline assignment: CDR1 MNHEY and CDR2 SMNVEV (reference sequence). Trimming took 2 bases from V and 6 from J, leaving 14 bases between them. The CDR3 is CASSLGEQWSQPQHF. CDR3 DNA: TGTGCCAGCAGTTTAGGGGAGCAGTGGAGTCAGCCCCAGCATTTT.

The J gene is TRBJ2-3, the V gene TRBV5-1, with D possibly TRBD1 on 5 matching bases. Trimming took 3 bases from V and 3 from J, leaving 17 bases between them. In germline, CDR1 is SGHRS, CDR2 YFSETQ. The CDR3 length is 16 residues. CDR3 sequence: CASSSGVGGATDTQYF. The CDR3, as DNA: TGCGCCAGCAGCTCTGGAGTGGGTGGGGCGACAGATACGCAGTATTTT.

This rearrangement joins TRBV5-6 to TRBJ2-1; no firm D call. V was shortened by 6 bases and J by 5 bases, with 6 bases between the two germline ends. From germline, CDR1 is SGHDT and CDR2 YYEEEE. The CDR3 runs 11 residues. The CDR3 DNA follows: TGTGCCAGCATCCTAAACAATGAGCAGTTCTTC. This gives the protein CASILNNEQFF.

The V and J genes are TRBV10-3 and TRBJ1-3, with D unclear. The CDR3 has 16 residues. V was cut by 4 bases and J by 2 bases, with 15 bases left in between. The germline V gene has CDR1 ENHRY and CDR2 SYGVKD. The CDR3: CAISVTIRRAGNTIYF. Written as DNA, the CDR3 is TGTGCCATCAGTGTTACGATCCGACGGGCTGGAAACACCATATATTTT.

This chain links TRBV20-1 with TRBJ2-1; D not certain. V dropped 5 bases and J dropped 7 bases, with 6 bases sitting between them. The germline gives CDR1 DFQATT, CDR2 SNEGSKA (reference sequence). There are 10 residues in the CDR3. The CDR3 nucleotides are TGCAGTGCTCACGGGAATGAGCAGTTCTTC. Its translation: CSAHGNEQFF.